The sample holds a few counts of the clone carrying this T cell receptor beta chain. V was pared by 5 bases and J by 6 bases, with 19 bases between. This CDR3 has 15 residues. The germline gives CDR1 KGHSH, CDR2 LQKENI. The sample is drawn from a study of neurological immune-mediated disorders. TCRdb independently ran MiXCR on the 5' RACE reads; one entry per CDR3 protein. Among about 88,000 distinct CDR3 sequences listed, around 3.3% were seen once. The sequence was obtained from a woman between 18 and 29 years old with multiple sclerosis. Sequenced input: PBMCs. The rearrangement uses TRBV18 and TRBJ1-2; no reliable D call. In DNA, the CDR3 is TGTGCCAGCTCAAAAACGGGCACCGACTCGGATGGCTACACCTTC. Translating it yields CASSKTGTDSDGYTF.